This paragraph covers one TCR beta chain sequence. No antigen is known for it. The CDR3 consists of 16 residues. Germline loops: CDR1 SGHTA, CDR2 FQGTGA. J was trimmed by 3 bases and V by 4 bases; bases with no gene match: 3. The entry originates in a study of cytomegalovirus exposure and HLA in healthy donors. General study results and limits: It was taken for granted in presence/absence analyses that sequencing depth across donors was roughly uniform. Within an earlier analysis, most TCR beta V segments proved productive either about 90% or about 30% of the time.

The PCR ran on 60 Vbeta and 13 Jbeta primers. Clones were sequenced by immunoSEQ multiplex PCR, and TCRdb holds only the in-frame ones, with some missing. The sample includes some 160,000 clones, 80% seen only once; the top ten take under 7.5%. The source material was PBMCs. V and J are TRBV7-3 and TRBJ2-3; 14 bases map to TRBD2. The clonotype comes from a man aged 35-49 years in good health and CMV-seronegative. CDR3 sequence reads: CASSSGLAGETDTQYF. CDR3 nucleotides: TGTGCCAGCAGCTCGGGACTAGCGGGAGAGACAGATACGCAGTATTTT.